Included here is one T cell receptor beta chain sequence, with context. Its antigen is not identified. This entry comes from a study of cytomegalovirus exposure and HLA in healthy donors. Study findings and constraints: Cytomegalovirus status, reportedly, was diagnosed with high specificity and sensitivity by the classifier. It was taken for granted in presence/absence analyses that sequencing depth across donors was roughly uniform. HLA allele associations emerged for roughly 17,000 TCR beta sequences in a later analysis, at 0.05 false discovery rate.

PCR was performed using 60 Vbeta and 13 Jbeta primers. Only in-frame clones appear in the TCRdb table, and some are missing; sequencing was by immunoSEQ multiplex PCR. The sample consists of about 190,000 clones, approximately 80% of them appearing once. As for the donors, each was a healthy bone marrow donor. The sequenced material came from PBMCs. This receptor was obtained from a male donor in good health and CMV-seronegative.

CDR3 sequence (DNA): TGTGCCAGCAGGGAGTTGCGACTAGCGGGAGGGACCCTCTACAATGAGCAGTTCTTC. As protein: CASRELRLAGGTLYNEQFF. The chain uses TRBV28 and TRBJ2-1; TRBD2 aligns across 14 bases. In germline, CDR1 is MDHEN, CDR2 SYDVKM. The ends lost 6 bases at V and 3 bases at J; junction bases unmatched: 13. The CDR3 loop spans 19 amino acids.